The entry below describes one T cell receptor beta chain. The antigen is not known. The V gene end was trimmed by 11 bases and the J gene end by 2 bases; junction bases not matched to a gene: 8. The CDR3 extends over 13 amino acids. Per the germline V gene, CDR1 is SGHTA and CDR2 is FQGNSA. Using immunoSEQ multiplex PCR, the repertoire was profiled, and TCRdb retains in-frame clones only, with some absent. The sample has about 82,000 clones, approximately 86% seen once. The sample originates from a study of siplizumab effects on memory and regulatory T cells. General study results and limits: Among alloreactive clones, only a minor fraction mapped to unstimulated subsets.

This TCR derives from a human donor in good health. The chain carries TRBV7-2 and TRBJ2-7; 8 positions match TRBD1. What was sequenced was Tregs sorted from blood. The CDR3 DNA sequence: TGTGCCGTTCGGACAGGGCTAACCTACGAGCAGTACTTC. This encodes CAVRTGLTYEQYF. The whole variable domain, filled in from reference TRBV7-2 and TRBJ2-7, reads GAGVSQSPSNKVTEKGKDVELRCDPISGHTALYWYRQSLGQGLEFLIYFQGNSAPDKSGLPSDRFSAERTGGSVSTLTIQRTQQEDSAVYLCAVRTGLTYEQYFGPGTRLTVT.